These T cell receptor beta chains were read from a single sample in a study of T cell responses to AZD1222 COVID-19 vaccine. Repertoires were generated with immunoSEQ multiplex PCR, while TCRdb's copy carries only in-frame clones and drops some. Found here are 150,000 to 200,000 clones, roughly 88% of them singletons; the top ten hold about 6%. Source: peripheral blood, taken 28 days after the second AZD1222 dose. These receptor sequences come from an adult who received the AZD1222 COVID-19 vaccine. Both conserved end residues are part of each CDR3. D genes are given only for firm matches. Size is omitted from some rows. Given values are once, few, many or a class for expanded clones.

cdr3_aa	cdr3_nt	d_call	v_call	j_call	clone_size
CASSPSLLGYGEKLFF	TGTGCCAGCAGCCCGAGCCTATTGGGCTACGGGGAAAAACTGTTTTTT	-	TRBV9	TRBJ1-4	once
CASSLPGTGGRTEAFF	TGTGCCAGCAGCTTACCCGGGACAGGGGGGAGGACTGAAGCTTTCTTT	TRBD1	TRBV7-9	TRBJ1-1	-
CASSQVLNSYEQYF	TGTGCCAGCAGCCAAGTTCTTAACTCCTACGAGCAGTACTTC	-	TRBV4-2	TRBJ2-7	-
CASSQALDRGTGELFF	TGTGCCAGCAGCCAGGCCCTGGACCGGGGCACCGGGGAGCTGTTTTTT	-	TRBV4-2	TRBJ2-2	-
CASSTQDSSSYNSPLHF	TGTGCCAGCAGCACCCAAGACAGTAGCTCCTATAATTCACCCCTCCACTTT	-	TRBV21-1	TRBJ1-6	-
CASSSQGAGTEAFF	TGTGCCAGCAGCTCACAGGGGGCAGGAACTGAAGCTTTCTTT	TRBD1	TRBV7-9	TRBJ1-1	-
CASSGRTSGTVEQYF	TGTGCCAGCAGTGGGCGGACTAGCGGGACCGTCGAGCAGTACTTC	TRBD2	TRBV28	TRBJ2-7	-
CATLTGVHGYTF	TGTGCCACCTTGACAGGGGTTCATGGCTACACCTTC	TRBD1	TRBV28	TRBJ1-2	-
CASSRRGFLSYEQYF	TGTGCCAGCAGCCGGAGGGGTTTTCTCTCCTACGAGCAGTACTTC	-	TRBV13	TRBJ2-7	-
CASSPMDRNSNQPQHF	TGTGCCAGCAGCCCGATGGACAGAAATAGCAATCAGCCCCAGCATTTT	-	TRBV7-2	TRBJ1-5	-
CASSLLAGENEQYF	TGCGCCAGCAGCTTACTAGCGGGAGAAAACGAGCAGTACTTC	TRBD2	TRBV5-1	TRBJ2-7	-
CATSDPGVNEQFF	TGTGCCACCAGTGACCCGGGAGTAAATGAGCAGTTCTTC	-	TRBV24-1	TRBJ2-1	-
CSVGETGESPLHF	TGCAGCGTGGGGGAAACAGGGGAATCACCCCTCCACTTT	TRBD1	TRBV29-1	TRBJ1-6	-
CASSLREGQPQHF	TGTGCCAGCAGTTTACGGGAAGGTCAGCCCCAGCATTTT	-	TRBV27	TRBJ1-5	-
CASTVTGSNTEAFF	TGTGCCAGCACCGTGACAGGGTCTAACACTGAAGCTTTCTTT	TRBD1	TRBV28	TRBJ1-1	-
CASSVSYEQYF	TGCGCCAGCAGTGTCTCCTACGAGCAGTACTTC	-	TRBV10-2	TRBJ2-7	-
CASSQEVTRGDYGYTF	TGCGCCAGCAGCCAAGAAGTCACAAGAGGGGACTATGGCTACACCTTC	-	TRBV4-3	TRBJ1-2	-
CASSPARTGVFNQPQHF	TGTGCCAGCAGCCCCGCTCGGACAGGGGTTTTCAATCAGCCCCAGCATTTT	TRBD1	TRBV6-2/TRBV6-3	TRBJ1-5	-
CASSSGQGASGELFF	TGTGCCAGCAGCTCCGGACAGGGGGCATCCGGGGAGCTGTTTTTT	TRBD1	TRBV5-4	TRBJ2-2	-
CASSPETSFGYNEQFF	TGTGCCAGCTCACCAGAGACTAGCTTCGGCTACAATGAGCAGTTCTTC	TRBD2	TRBV18	TRBJ2-1	-
CASSLALAATYEQYF	TGTGCCAGCAGCTTAGCGCTAGCGGCGACCTACGAGCAGTACTTC	TRBD2	TRBV7-2	TRBJ2-7	-
CASTVDSPYEQYF	TGTGCCAGCACCGTCGACAGTCCCTACGAGCAGTACTTC	-	TRBV6-6	TRBJ2-7	-
CASSQSGLPHNEQFF	TGCGCCAGCAGCCAGTCGGGACTACCCCACAATGAGCAGTTCTTC	TRBD2	TRBV4-3	TRBJ2-1	-